This T cell receptor beta chain is drawn from a study of T cells in narcolepsy. In the study overall: Healthy controls were enrolled alongside patients with narcolepsy type 1 or type 2. Findings of the study overall: HCRT-specific and TRIB2-specific autoreactive clonotypes appeared among same-patient CSF and blood CD4+ clonotypes. Autoreactive clone sequences were missing from some blood memory CD4+ repertoires. Healthy controls reportedly lacked the autoreactive clonotypes serially found in patients' blood.

Deletions cut 6 bases from V and 5 bases from J, with 14 bases between. The CDR3 is made up of 14 amino acids. Germline V gives CDR1 MNHNS, CDR2 SASEGT. This clone was observed a handful of times. What it recognizes is unknown. Assay: immunoSEQ multiplex PCR; the TCRdb copy retains only in-frame clones and omits some. The sample shows fewer than 40,000 clones, about 76% of them seen only once. Input material: CD45RA- memory CD4+ T cells from PBMCs. The TCR sequence derives from a human donor with narcolepsy. The chain combines TRBV6-1 with TRBJ1-5; D possibly corresponds to TRBD1 (6 bases). The CDR3 coding sequence is TGTGCCAGCAGCTTTAGGGGGGGCGATCAGCCCCAGCATTTT. Translation: CASSFRGGDQPQHF.